This section outlines one TCR beta chain sequence together with its context. It has no known antigen specificity. No base quality values were provided; no much bigger clone lies one nucleotide off. Sequencing used an Illumina HiSeq 1500. Clones were called with MiXCR by TCRdb after fastp trimmed the public reads at Q25, and only in-frame beta chains were retained. Rows are unified per CDR3 protein, each entry keeping the most common DNA and genes. The sample table shows about 740,000 distinct CDR3 sequences, and 35% to 45% are seen once. The biggest ten clones account for around 2.6% of the sample. These data belong to a study of T cell repertoires in cytomegalovirus infection (dated by TCRdb to the late 2010s). Regarding the research as a whole: Donor HLA type was relevant to the analysis, because carriage of CMV infection together with the matching HLA type was indicated by public TCR beta signatures.

On the study overall, not on this receptor specifically: In both this cohort and an independent approximately 370-donor cohort, the cumulative frequency of public TCR beta family members distinguished carriers of CMV infection plus the relevant HLA type. The ex vivo response was dominated by HLA-C-restricted CMV-specific TCR beta clonotypes, which also provided the single most frequent clonotype in two of eight donors.

The source of this sequence is a human donor in good health (CMV status not recorded). Some clones in this sample may be carry-over from other donors' samples. Sequencing used PBMCs.

The DNA reads as follows: TGTGCCAGCAGTTTGAGAGGGGGGAGCTCTGGAAACACCATATATTTT. This is translated as CASSLRGGSSGNTIYF. Rearrangement joined TRBV28 to TRBJ1-3; the D gene is perhaps TRBD1, from 6 matching bases. Via the germline V gene, CDR1 is MDHEN and CDR2 SYDVKM. V and J are truncated by 3 bases and 0 bases respectively, leaving an intervening sequence of 12 bases. From cysteine to phenylalanine, the CDR3 is 16 amino acids long. Left in the record is the CDR3 DNA by itself, 48 bases read in frame from the first base. Outside the CDR3, residues come from the reference TRBV28 and TRBJ1-3 proteins, so the full variable domain is: DVKVTQSSRYLVKRTGEKVFLECVQDMDHENMFWYRQDPGLGLRLIYFSYDVKMKEKGDIPEGYSVSREKKERFSLILESASTNQTSMYLCASSLRGGSSGNTIYFGEGSWLTVV.